This TCR beta chain was recovered during a study of blood T cells in healthy people across ages. Findings and limits, study-wide: In older individuals, TCR beta diversity per million T cells was lower, falling roughly linearly with age.

On this clonotype itself: The antigen is undetermined.

A second 7 to 11 cycle PCR used barcoded and J-beta primers. TCRdb recomputed calls from the 5' RACE reads with MiXCR, one row per CDR3 protein. This table holds 1 million or so distinct CDR3 sequences, more than 35% found once. This CDR3 has 17 residues. Deletions cut 4 bases from V and 0 bases from J, with 18 bases between. The germline V gene encodes CDR1 SGHRS and CDR2 YFSETQ. The clonotype originates from a woman aged 60 to 75 in good health. This chain connects TRBV5-1 to TRBJ2-3, with D uncertain. The sequenced material came from blood. The DNA of the CDR3 is TGCGCCAGCAGCGAACGTTTTTCACCTACTAGCACAGATACGCAGTATTTT. Translation gives CASSERFSPTSTDTQYF.